This T cell receptor beta chain comes out of a study of cytomegalovirus exposure and HLA in healthy donors. The PCR used 60 Vbeta and 13 Jbeta primers. Generated by immunoSEQ multiplex PCR, the TCRdb table keeps only in-frame clones and is missing some. Found here are 200,000 or so clones, 76% of them singletons; the top ten hold 0.63%. The germline V gene has CDR1 SGHAT and CDR2 FQNNGV. The CDR3 extends over 15 amino acids. V lost 0 bases, J lost 10 bases, and 7 bases stayed unmatched. The sequence was obtained from a man aged 18 to 30 in good health and CMV-seronegative. Sequenced input: PBMCs. This rearrangement joins TRBV11-2 to TRBJ2-4; 9 bases are shared with TRBD2. Here the CDR3 reads CASSLDAGGPKIQYF. DNA of the CDR3: TGTGCCAGCAGCTTAGATGCGGGGGGGCCGAAAATTCAGTACTTC.